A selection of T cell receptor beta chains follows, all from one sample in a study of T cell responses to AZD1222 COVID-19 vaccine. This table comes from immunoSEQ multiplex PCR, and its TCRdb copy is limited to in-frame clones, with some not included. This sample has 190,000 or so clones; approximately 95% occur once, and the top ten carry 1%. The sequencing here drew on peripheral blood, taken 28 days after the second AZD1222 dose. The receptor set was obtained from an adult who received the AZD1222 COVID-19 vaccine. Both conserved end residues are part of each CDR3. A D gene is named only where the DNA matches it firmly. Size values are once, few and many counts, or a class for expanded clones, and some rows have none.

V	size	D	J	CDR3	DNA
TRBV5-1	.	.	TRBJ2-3	CASSLRPTGDTQYF	TGCGCCAGCAGCTTGCGCCCTACAGGGGATACGCAGTATTTT
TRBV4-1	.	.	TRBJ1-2	CASSQPAGPLGSGYTF	TGCGCCAGCAGCCAGCCTGCAGGCCCGCTAGGGAGTGGCTACACCTTC
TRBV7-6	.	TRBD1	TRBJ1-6	CASSLRQGGDNSPLHF	TGTGCCAGCAGCTTACGTCAGGGGGGGGATAATTCACCCCTCCACTTT
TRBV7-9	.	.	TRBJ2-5	CASSFYYGEGKETQYF	TGTGCCAGCAGCTTTTATTACGGAGAAGGAAAAGAGACCCAGTACTTC
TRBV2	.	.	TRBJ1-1	CASKESAGDSTEAFF	TGTGCCAGCAAAGAAAGCGCCGGCGATAGCACTGAAGCTTTCTTT
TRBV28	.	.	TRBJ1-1	CASSLMLTEAFF	TGTGCCAGCAGTTTAATGCTCACTGAAGCTTTCTTT
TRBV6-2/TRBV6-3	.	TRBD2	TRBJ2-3	CASSYSLAGPDTQYF	TGTGCCAGCAGTTACTCCTTAGCGGGCCCAGATACGCAGTATTTT
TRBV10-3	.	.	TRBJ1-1	CAISDAQVNTEAFF	TGTGCCATCAGTGACGCACAGGTGAACACTGAAGCTTTCTTT
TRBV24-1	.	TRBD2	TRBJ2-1	CATSDPAQRGGNEQFF	TGTGCCACCAGTGACCCCGCCCAGCGGGGGGGCAATGAGCAGTTCTTC
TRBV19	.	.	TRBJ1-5	CASIGDNQPQHF	TGTGCCAGTATCGGAGACAATCAGCCCCAGCATTTT
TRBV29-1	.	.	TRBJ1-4	CSVWDNEKLFF	TGCAGCGTTTGGGATAATGAAAAACTGTTTTTT
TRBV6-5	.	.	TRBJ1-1	CASRRTAENTEAFF	TGTGCCAGCAGGAGGACAGCCGAGAACACTGAAGCTTTCTTT
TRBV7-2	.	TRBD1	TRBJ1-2	CASSPDWTGRGYTF	TGTGCCAGCAGCCCAGACTGGACAGGGCGAGGCTACACCTTC
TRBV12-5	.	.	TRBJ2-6	CASGAVSGANVLTF	TGTGCTAGTGGGGCCGTCTCTGGGGCCAACGTCCTGACTTTC
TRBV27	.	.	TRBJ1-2	CASSLSGERGYTF	TGTGCCAGCAGTTTATCCGGAGAGCGGGGCTACACCTTC
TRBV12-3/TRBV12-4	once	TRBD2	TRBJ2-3	CACGGSTDTQYF	TGTGCGTGCGGGGGGAGCACAGATACGCAGTATTTT
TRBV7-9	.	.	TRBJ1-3	CASSPRRDPSGNTIYF	TGTGCCAGCAGCCCCCGGAGGGACCCCTCGGGAAACACCATATATTTT
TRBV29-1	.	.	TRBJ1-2	CSVFGAYGYTF	TGCAGCGTTTTTGGAGCGTATGGCTACACCTTC
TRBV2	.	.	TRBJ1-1	CASKSHSAEAFF	TGTGCCAGCAAAAGTCACTCCGCTGAAGCTTTCTTT
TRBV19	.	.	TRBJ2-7	CASSQSYEQYF	TGTGCCAGTAGTCAATCTTACGAGCAGTACTTC
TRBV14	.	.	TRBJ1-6	CASSLGRVNSPLHF	TGTGCCAGCAGCCTGGGGCGTGTTAATTCACCCCTCCACTTT
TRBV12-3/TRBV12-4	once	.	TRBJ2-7	CASSLISPGEQYF	TGTGCCAGCAGTTTAATCTCGCCCGGCGAGCAGTACTTC
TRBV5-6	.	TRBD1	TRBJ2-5	CASSLAGQGILGTQYF	TGTGCCAGCAGCTTGGCCGGACAGGGGATATTGGGGACCCAGTACTTC
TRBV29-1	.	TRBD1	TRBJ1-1	CSGAQSQGLTEAFF	TGCAGCGGGGCCCAATCACAGGGGTTGACTGAAGCTTTCTTT
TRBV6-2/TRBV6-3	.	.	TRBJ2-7	CASSAPGPPYEQYF	TGTGCCAGCAGTGCCCCGGGACCTCCCTACGAGCAGTACTTC
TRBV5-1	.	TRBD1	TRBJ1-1	CASRSGTVSQNTEAFF	TGCGCCAGCAGGTCCGGGACAGTCTCTCAGAACACTGAAGCTTTCTTT
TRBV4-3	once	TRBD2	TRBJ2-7	CASSQDTSGGAKYEQYF	TGCGCCAGCAGCCAGGACACTAGCGGGGGGGCCAAATACGAGCAGTACTTC
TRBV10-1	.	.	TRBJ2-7	CASSDLGRHYEQYF	TGCGCCAGCAGTGATCTAGGGCGACACTACGAGCAGTACTTC
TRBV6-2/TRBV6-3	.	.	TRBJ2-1	CASSWGRGYNEQFF	TGTGCCAGCAGTTGGGGCAGGGGCTACAATGAGCAGTTCTTC
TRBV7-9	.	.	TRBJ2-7	CASSLVSYEQYF	TGTGCCAGCAGCTTAGTTTCCTACGAGCAGTACTTC
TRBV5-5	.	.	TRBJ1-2	CASSLGGHYGYTF	TGTGCCAGCAGCTTGGGGGGGCATTATGGCTACACCTTC
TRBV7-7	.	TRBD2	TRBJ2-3	CASSWRQRRGGLSWADTQYF	TGTGCCAGCAGTTGGCGGCAAAGGCGGGGGGGCCTGTCTTGGGCAGATACGCAGTATTTT
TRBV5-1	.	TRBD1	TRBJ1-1	CASSLRTGGAVRNTEAFF	TGCGCCAGCAGCTTGAGGACAGGGGGCGCGGTTCGGAACACTGAAGCTTTCTTT
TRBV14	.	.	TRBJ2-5	CASSQVRGHETQYF	TGTGCCAGCAGCCAAGTTCGGGGGCATGAGACCCAGTACTTC
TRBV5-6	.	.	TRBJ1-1	CASSFVGGTHSNTEAFF	TGTGCCAGCAGCTTCGTTGGAGGGACCCATTCCAACACTGAAGCTTTCTTT
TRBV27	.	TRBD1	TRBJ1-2	CASSPRTGGEGNYGYTF	TGTGCCAGCAGTCCCCGGACAGGGGGAGAGGGGAACTATGGCTACACCTTC
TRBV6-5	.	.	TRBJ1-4	CASSYMGATNEKLFF	TGTGCCAGCAGTTACATGGGTGCAACTAATGAAAAACTGTTTTTT
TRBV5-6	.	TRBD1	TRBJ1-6	CASSLKGQGLDLHF	TGTGCCAGCAGCTTGAAGGGACAGGGTCTAGACCTCCACTTT
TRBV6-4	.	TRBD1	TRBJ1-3	CASRRDSNSGNTIYF	TGTGCCAGCAGAAGGGACAGCAACTCTGGAAACACCATATATTTT
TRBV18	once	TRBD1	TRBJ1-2	CASSPPRDSRAYGYTF	TGTGCCAGCTCACCACCCCGGGACAGTCGGGCCTATGGCTACACCTTC
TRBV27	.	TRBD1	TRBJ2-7	CASSDRAYEQYF	TGTGCCAGCAGCGACAGGGCCTACGAGCAGTACTTC
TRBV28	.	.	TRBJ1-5	CASIKPGQGGNQPQHF	TGTGCCAGCATCAAACCGGGACAAGGAGGCAATCAGCCCCAGCATTTT
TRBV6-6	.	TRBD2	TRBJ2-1	CASSRNLGSGGGGEQFF	TGTGCCAGCAGTCGGAACCTAGGTAGCGGGGGGGGAGGAGAGCAGTTCTTC
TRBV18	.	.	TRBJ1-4	CASSGATVGEKLFF	TGTGCCAGCTCAGGAGCGACGGTAGGGGAAAAACTGTTTTTT
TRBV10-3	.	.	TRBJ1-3	CAISDNSGNTIYF	TGTGCCATCAGTGACAACTCTGGAAACACCATATATTTT
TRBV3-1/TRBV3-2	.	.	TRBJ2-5	CARTETQYF	TGTGCCAGAACGGAGACCCAGTACTTC
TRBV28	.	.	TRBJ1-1	CASSSNLNTEAFF	TGTGCCAGCAGTTCGAATTTGAACACTGAAGCTTTCTTT
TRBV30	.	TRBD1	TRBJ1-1	CAWSGGPSGQITEAFF	TGTGCCTGGAGTGGGGGGCCCTCGGGACAGATCACTGAAGCTTTCTTT
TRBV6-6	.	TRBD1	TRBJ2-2	CASSYGTGHTGELFF	TGTGCCAGCAGTTATGGGACAGGACACACCGGGGAGCTGTTTTTT
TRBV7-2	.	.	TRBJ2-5	CASSLRSGQETQYF	TGTGCCAGCAGCCTCAGATCAGGACAAGAGACCCAGTACTTC
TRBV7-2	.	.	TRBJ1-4	CASSLAQQATNEKLFF	TGTGCCAGCAGCTTAGCGCAACAGGCAACTAATGAAAAACTGTTTTTT
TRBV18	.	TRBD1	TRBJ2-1	CASHLGDRGSNEQFF	TGTGCCAGCCACTTGGGGGACAGGGGTTCCAATGAGCAGTTCTTC
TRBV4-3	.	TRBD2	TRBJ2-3	CASSASGGTTDTQYF	TGCGCCAGCAGCGCTAGCGGGGGAACTACAGATACGCAGTATTTT
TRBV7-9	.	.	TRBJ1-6	CASSLRGVENSPLHF	TGTGCCAGCAGCTTAAGAGGGGTAGAGAATTCACCCCTCCACTTT
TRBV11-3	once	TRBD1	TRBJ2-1	CASSLTGWTEQFF	TGTGCCAGCAGCTTGACAGGGTGGACTGAGCAGTTCTTC
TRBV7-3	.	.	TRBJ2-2	CASSSGPNTGELFF	TGTGCCAGCAGCTCCGGCCCGAACACCGGGGAGCTGTTTTTT
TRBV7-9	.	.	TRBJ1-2	CASSLEVEGYTF	TGTGCCAGCAGCTTAGAAGTTGAAGGCTACACCTTC
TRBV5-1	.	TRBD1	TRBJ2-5	CASAWGTGEETQYF	TGCGCCAGTGCCTGGGGGACAGGGGAAGAGACCCAGTACTTC
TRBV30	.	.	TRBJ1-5	CAWTDNPGQPQHF	TGTGCCTGGACTGATAACCCGGGTCAGCCCCAGCATTTT
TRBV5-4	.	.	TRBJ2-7	CASSQDSYEQYF	TGTGCCAGCAGCCAGGACAGCTACGAGCAGTACTTC